Sequencing of this T cell receptor beta chain was carried out in a study of breast tumors, draining lymph nodes, adjacent tissues. Notes on the study in general: Tumor T cell lymph node origin was a supported hypothesis, not proven.

V lost 8 bases to trimming and J lost 0 bases; unmatched junction nucleotides: 10. Looked up from germline, CDR1 is ENHRY and CDR2 is SYGVKD. The CDR3 contains 15 residues. This clonotype occurred many times. The antigen is not known. TCRdb re-called the multiplex PCR reads through MiXCR, storing one row per CDR3 protein. The sample carries under 30,000 distinct CDR3 sequences, approximately 23% recorded once. The sequencing sample was made of breast tumor tissue. The chain employs TRBV10-3 and TRBJ2-7, with 7 bases identical to TRBD2. This TCR was recovered from a female donor with breast cancer. Some clones in this sample may be carry-over from other donors' samples. CDR3 DNA sequence: TGTGCCATCGGGACGGGAGGTGGAAGCTCCTACGAGCAGTACTTC. Its translation is CAIGTGGGSSYEQYF.